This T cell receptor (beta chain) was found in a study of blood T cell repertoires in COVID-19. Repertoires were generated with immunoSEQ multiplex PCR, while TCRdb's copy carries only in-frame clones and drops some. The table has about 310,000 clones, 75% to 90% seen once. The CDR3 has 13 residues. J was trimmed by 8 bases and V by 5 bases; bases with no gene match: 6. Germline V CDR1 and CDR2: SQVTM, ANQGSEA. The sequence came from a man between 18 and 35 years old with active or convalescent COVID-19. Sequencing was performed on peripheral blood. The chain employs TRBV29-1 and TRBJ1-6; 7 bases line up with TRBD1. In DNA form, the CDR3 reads TGCAGCGTTCGGACAGGCTCTGATTCACCCCTCCACTTT. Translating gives CSVRTGSDSPLHF.